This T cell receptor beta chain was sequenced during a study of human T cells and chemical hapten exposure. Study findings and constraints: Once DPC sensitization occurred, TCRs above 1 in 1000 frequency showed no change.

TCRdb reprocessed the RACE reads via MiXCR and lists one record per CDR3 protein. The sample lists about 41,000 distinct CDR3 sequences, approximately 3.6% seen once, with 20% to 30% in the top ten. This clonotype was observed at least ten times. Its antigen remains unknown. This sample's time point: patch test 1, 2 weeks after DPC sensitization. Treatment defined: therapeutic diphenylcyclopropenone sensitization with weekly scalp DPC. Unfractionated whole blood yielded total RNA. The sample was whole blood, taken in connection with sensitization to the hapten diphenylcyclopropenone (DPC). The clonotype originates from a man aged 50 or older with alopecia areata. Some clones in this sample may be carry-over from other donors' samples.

The CDR3 DNA follows: TGCGCCAGCAGCTTGGCGGGACAGAGACAAGAGACCCAGTACTTC. This codes for CASSLAGQRQETQYF. The chain combines TRBV5-1 with TRBJ2-5, with 7 bases fitting TRBD1. The germline V gene encodes CDR1 SGHRS and CDR2 YFSETQ. This CDR3 has 15 amino acids. V shed 0 bases and J 2 bases; nucleotides not matched to a gene: 4.